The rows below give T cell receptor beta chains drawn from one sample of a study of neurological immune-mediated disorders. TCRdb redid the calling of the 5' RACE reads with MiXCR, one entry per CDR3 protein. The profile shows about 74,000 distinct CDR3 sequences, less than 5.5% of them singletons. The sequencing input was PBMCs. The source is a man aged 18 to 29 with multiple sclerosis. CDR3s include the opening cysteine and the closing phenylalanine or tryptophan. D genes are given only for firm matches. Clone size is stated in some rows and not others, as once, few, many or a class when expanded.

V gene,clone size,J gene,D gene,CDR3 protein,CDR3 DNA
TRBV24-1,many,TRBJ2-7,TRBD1,CATSETGTGINEQYF,TGTGCCACCAGTGAGACCGGGACAGGGATCAACGAGCAGTACTTC
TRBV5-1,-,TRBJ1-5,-,CASSLTHDQPQNF,TGCGCCAGCAGCTTGACTCATGATCAGCCCCAGAATTTT
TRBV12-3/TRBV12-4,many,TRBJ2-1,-,CASSPGSGVEEQFF,TGTGCCAGCAGTCCGGGTTCGGGGGTCGAAGAGCAGTTCTTC
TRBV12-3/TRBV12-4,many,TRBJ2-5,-,CASSHRDGEETQYF,TGTGCCAGCAGTCACCGGGACGGAGAAGAGACCCAGTACTTC
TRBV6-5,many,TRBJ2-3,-,CASSYGQGTAQYF,TGTGCCAGCAGTTATGGGCAGGGAACTGCGCAGTATTTT
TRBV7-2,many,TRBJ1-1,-,CASSPFDWNTEAFF,TGTGCCAGCAGCCCCTTTGACTGGAACACTGAAGCTTTCTTT
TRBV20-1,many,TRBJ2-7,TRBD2,CSARPSGGPYEQYF,TGCAGTGCTAGGCCTAGCGGGGGCCCGTACGAGCAGTACTTC
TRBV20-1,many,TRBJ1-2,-,CSASHRGNYGYTF,TGCAGTGCTTCCCATCGGGGTAACTATGGCTACACCTTC
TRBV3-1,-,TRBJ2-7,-,CASSQGTLPEQYF,TGTGCCAGCAGCCAGGGAACTCTTCCGGAGCAGTACTTC
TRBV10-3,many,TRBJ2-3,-,CAISEGWTATDTQYF,TGTGCCATCAGTGAGGGCTGGACAGCAACAGATACGCAGTATTTT
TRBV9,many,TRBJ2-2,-,CASSIHPGSGELFF,TGTGCCAGCAGCATCCACCCAGGATCCGGGGAGCTGTTTTTT
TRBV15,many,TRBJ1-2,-,CATSRDLDVGYGYTF,TGTGCCACCAGCAGAGATTTGGACGTCGGCTATGGCTACACCTTC
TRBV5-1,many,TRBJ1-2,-,CASSLTGTDYGYTF,TGCGCCAGCAGCTTGACAGGGACGGACTATGGCTACACCTTC
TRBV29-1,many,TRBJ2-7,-,CSVEVGNYEQYF,TGCAGCGTTGAGGTCGGGAACTACGAGCAGTACTTC
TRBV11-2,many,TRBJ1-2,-,CASSLSGGLGYGYTF,TGTGCCAGCAGCTTATCCGGCGGGCTGGGGTATGGCTACACCTTC
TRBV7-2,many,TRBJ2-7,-,CASSLIGQVTYEQYF,TGTGCCAGCAGCTTGATCGGGCAGGTTACCTACGAGCAGTACTTC
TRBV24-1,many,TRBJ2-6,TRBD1,CATSANRGSSFGANVLTF,TGTGCCACCAGTGCGAACAGGGGCTCAAGCTTTGGGGCCAACGTCCTGACTTTC
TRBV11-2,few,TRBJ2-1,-,CASSLVALGYNEQFF,TGTGCCAGCAGCTTAGTCGCGTTAGGCTACAATGAGCAGTTCTTC
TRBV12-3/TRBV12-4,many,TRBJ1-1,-,CASSSFNFHRAMNTEAFF,TGTGCCAGCAGTTCTTTTAACTTTCACAGGGCCATGAACACTGAAGCTTTCTTT
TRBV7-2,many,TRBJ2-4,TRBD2,CASSLAVTSENIQYF,TGTGCCAGCAGCTTGGCGGTGACTAGCGAAAACATTCAGTACTTC
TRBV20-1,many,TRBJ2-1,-,CSASRKNEQFF,TGCAGTGCTAGTCGGAAGAATGAGCAGTTCTTC
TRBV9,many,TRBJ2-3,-,CASSPPTTYNTDTQYF,TGTGCCAGCAGCCCCCCCACGACTTATAACACAGATACGCAGTATTTT
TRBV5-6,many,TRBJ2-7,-,CASRITGESYEQYF,TGTGCCAGCAGAATTACGGGGGAATCCTACGAGCAGTACTTC
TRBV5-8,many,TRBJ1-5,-,CASSPIVGAGQPQNF,TGTGCCAGCAGCCCCATTGTCGGGGCGGGTCAGCCCCAGAATTTT
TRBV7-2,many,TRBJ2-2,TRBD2,CASSLVAGVTGELFF,TGTGCCAGCAGCTTAGTAGCGGGGGTTACCGGGGAGCTGTTTTTT
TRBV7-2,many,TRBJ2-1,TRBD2,CASSLVGRDYYNEQFF,TGTGCCAGCAGCTTGGTGGGGAGGGATTACTACAATGAGCAGTTCTTC
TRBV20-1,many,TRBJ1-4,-,CSARDGGLEKLFF,TGCAGTGCTAGAGATGGCGGACTTGAAAAACTGTTTTTT
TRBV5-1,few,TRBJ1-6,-,CASSPGDDNSPLNF,TGCGCCAGCAGTCCAGGGGATGATAATTCACCCCTCAACTTT
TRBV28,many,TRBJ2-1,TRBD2,CASRIPSGRHNEQFF,TGTGCCAGCAGGATCCCTAGCGGGAGACACAATGAGCAGTTCTTC
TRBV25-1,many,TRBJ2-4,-,CASSALLADGGAKNIQYF,TGTGCCAGCAGTGCCTTACTTGCGGACGGAGGAGCCAAAAACATTCAGTACTTC
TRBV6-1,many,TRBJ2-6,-,CASTEGGTGANVLTF,TGTGCCAGCACCGAGGGGGGTACTGGGGCCAACGTCCTGACTTTC
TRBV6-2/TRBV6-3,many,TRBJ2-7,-,CASRRGRGFYEQYF,TGTGCCAGCAGACGAGGCAGGGGTTTTTACGAGCAGTACTTC
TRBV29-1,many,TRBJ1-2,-,CSAGDTQIYTF,TGCAGCGCCGGGGACACTCAGATTTACACCTTC
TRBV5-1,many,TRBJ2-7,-,CASRGDSLSYEQYF,TGCGCCAGCAGAGGGGATTCCCTTTCCTACGAGCAGTACTTC
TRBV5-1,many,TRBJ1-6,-,CASSLAGQSSYNSPLHF,TGCGCCAGCAGCTTGGCTGGACAGAGCTCCTATAATTCACCCCTCCACTTT
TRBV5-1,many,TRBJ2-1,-,CASSVQGYSYNEQFF,TGCGCCAGCAGCGTACAGGGATACTCCTACAATGAGCAGTTCTTC
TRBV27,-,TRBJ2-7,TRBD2,CASSTYGLAGAYEQYF,TGTGCCAGCAGTACCTACGGACTAGCGGGGGCCTACGAGCAGTACTTC
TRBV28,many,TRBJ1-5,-,CASSLGTRYSNQPQHF,TGTGCCAGCAGTTTAGGAACACGGTATAGCAATCAGCCCCAGCATTTT
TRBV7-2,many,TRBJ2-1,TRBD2,CASSSKPLTSGRVVEFF,TGTGCCAGCAGCTCGAAACCCCTTACTAGCGGGCGGGTCGTGGAGTTCTTC
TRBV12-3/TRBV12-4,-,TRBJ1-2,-,CASTPGAAWGLNYGYTF,TGTGCCAGCACCCCCGGGGCAGCCTGGGGCCTTAACTATGGCTACACCTTC
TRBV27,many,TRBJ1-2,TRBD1,CASSLSWTGDYGYTF,TGTGCCAGCAGTTTAAGCTGGACAGGGGACTATGGCTACACCTTC
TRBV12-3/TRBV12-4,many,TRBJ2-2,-,CASSQGPGELFF,TGTGCCAGCAGCCAGGGCCCCGGGGAGCTGTTTTTT
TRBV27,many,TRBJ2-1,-,CASRRNVNANEQFF,TGTGCCAGCAGGAGAAACGTGAACGCCAATGAGCAGTTCTTC
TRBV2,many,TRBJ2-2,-,CASSLDSPNTGELFF,TGTGCCAGCAGCTTGGACAGTCCGAACACCGGGGAGCTGTTTTTT
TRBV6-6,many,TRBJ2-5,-,CASMRQAPQETQYF,TGTGCCAGCATGAGACAGGCACCCCAAGAGACCCAGTACTTC
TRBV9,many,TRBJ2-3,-,CASSVGGTTDTQYF,TGTGCCAGCAGCGTAGGGGGGACCACAGATACGCAGTATTTT
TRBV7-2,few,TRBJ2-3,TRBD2,CASSLVLAGDASTDTQYF,TGTGCCAGCAGCTTAGTCCTAGCGGGGGACGCTAGCACAGATACGCAGTATTTT
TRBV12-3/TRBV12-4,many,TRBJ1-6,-,CASSRGWGTSTNSPLHF,TGTGCCAGCAGTAGGGGATGGGGGACCTCTACAAATTCACCCCTCCACTTT